This T cell receptor beta chain was captured in a study of blood T cell repertoires in COVID-19. Study as a whole: There were acute and convalescent COVID-19 samples, and they came from the United States, Italy and Spain. T cells, B-cell-depleted T cells, or PBMCs provided the cDNA or gDNA that served as material.

As handled by the study authors: Reference gene primer amplification yielded estimated nucleated cell counts. Some clones are missing from TCRdb's copy, which holds only in-frame ones; the method was immunoSEQ multiplex PCR. Clone size and the V and J calls come from that table; the DNA yielded D and trimming. Of 150,000 to 200,000 clones in the sample, about 85% were seen once. Only one count was recorded for this clone. In germline, CDR1 is SGHKS, CDR2 YYEKEE (reference sequence). The CDR3 covers 14 residues. V was pared by 6 bases and J by 1 base, with 4 bases of the junction left unmatched. This TCR was recovered from a woman of 80 years or more with acute or convalescent COVID-19. The V and J genes are TRBV5-5 and TRBJ1-2, with TRBD1 matching 9 bases. The specimen was peripheral blood. The CDR3 sequence: CASNRDRDNYGYTF. The CDR3 DNA reads TGTGCCAGCAACCGGGACAGGGATAACTATGGCTACACCTTC.